The clone carrying this TCR beta chain was seen more than once but under ten times. Each CDR3 protein gets one entry after TCRdb re-called the reads with MiXCR. The sample holds 150,000 to 200,000 distinct CDR3 sequences, roughly a sixth seen once. This specimen comes from a study of T cell repertoires in cytomegalovirus infection. CDR1 and CDR2 (germline): SGHVS, FNYEAQ. The CDR3 totals 14 residues. V shed 2 bases and J 6 bases; nucleotides not matched to a gene: 1. V is TRBV7-6 and J is TRBJ2-1, with TRBD2 matching 10 bases. The sequence was obtained from a human donor in good health (CMV status not recorded). Some clones in this sample may be carry-over from other donors' samples. Sequencing was performed on CD8+ T cells from PBMCs. CDR3 nucleotides: TGTGCCAGCAGCTTAAGCGGGGGGGGCAATGAGCAGTTCTTC. Translated, it gives CASSLSGGGNEQFF.